What follows describes a single TCR beta chain. The antigen is unknown. The data were obtained in a study of cytomegalovirus exposure and HLA in healthy donors. Across the study: In an early release, HLA-typed donors contributed 77 million or so unique TCR sequences.

Study-level findings and limits: An Asian-associated ancestry cluster reportedly showed fewer N-insertions than the approximately 650-donor mean in a later analysis.

PCR involved 60 Vbeta and 13 Jbeta primers. Produced via immunoSEQ multiplex PCR; TCRdb's table is partial and in-frame only. Of about 270,000 clones detected, roughly two thirds appear once; the ten largest clones hold over 2%. This clonotype was obtained from a female donor in good health and CMV-seronegative. Sequencing was carried out using PBMCs.

The DNA of the CDR3 is TGTGCCAGCAGCATCCAGGGGCACTATGGCTACACCTTC. Translation gives CASSIQGHYGYTF. This chain joins TRBV7-9 and TRBJ1-2; weak D call: TRBD1 (6 bases). The V gene's germline CDR1 is SEHNR and CDR2 FQNEAQ (reference sequence). This CDR3 region has 13 residues. V lost 5 bases, J lost 3 bases, and 10 bases lay in between.